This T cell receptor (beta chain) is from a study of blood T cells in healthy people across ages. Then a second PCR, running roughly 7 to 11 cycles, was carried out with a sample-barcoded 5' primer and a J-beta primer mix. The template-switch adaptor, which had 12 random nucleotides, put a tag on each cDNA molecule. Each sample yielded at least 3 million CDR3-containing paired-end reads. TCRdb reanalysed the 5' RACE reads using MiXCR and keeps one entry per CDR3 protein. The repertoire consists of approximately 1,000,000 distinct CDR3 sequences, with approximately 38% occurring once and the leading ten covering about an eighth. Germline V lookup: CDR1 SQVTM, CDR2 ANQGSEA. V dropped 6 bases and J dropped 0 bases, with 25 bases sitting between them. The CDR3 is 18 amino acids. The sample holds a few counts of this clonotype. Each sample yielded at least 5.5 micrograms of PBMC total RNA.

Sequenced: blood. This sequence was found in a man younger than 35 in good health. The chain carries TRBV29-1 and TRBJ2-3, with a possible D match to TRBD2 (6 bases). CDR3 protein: CSVLGVLAGSSSTDTQYF. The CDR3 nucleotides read TGCAGCGTCCTAGGGGTTCTTGCGGGATCCTCTAGCACAGATACGCAGTATTTT.